Below are 23 T cell receptor beta chains sequenced from a single sample in a study of Tregs in tolerant kidney transplant recipients. Repertoires were generated with immunoSEQ multiplex PCR, while TCRdb's copy carries only in-frame clones and drops some. The sample shows 60,000 or so clones, 70% to 90% of them seen only once. This specimen consisted of Tregs from blood, obtained before the transplant. The receptors stem from a human donor who received a combined kidney and bone marrow transplant.

This chain connects TRBV27 to TRBJ1-2; TRBD1 matches 10 bases. Germline V gene lookup returns CDR1 MNHEY and CDR2 SMNVEV (reference sequence). The CDR3 contains 17 residues. Germline trimming cut 5 bases from V and 2 bases from J; bases unmatched to any gene: 11. The CDR3 DNA reads as TGTGCCAGCAGTCTTCGGACAGGGGGGCCGAACAACTATGGCTACACCTTC. It encodes CASSLRTGGPNNYGYTF.

The chain has TRBV11-3 and TRBJ2-5; 15 bases are a match to TRBD2. The CDR3 spans 15 residues. Germline V lookup: CDR1 SGHNT, CDR2 YENEEA. V lost 5 bases to trimming and J lost 4 bases; unmatched junction nucleotides: 2. CDR3 sequence reads: CASSAGLAGGETQYF. CDR3 in DNA: TGTGCCAGCAGCGCGGGACTAGCGGGAGGAGAGACCCAGTACTTC.

The chain has TRBV6-1 and TRBJ2-3; D unresolved. Germline values: CDR1 MNHNS, CDR2 SASEGT. The V and J ends lost 2 bases and 5 bases respectively, with 5 bases between them. The CDR3 spans 12 residues. DNA for the CDR3: TGTGCCAGCAGTGAACAAGGAGATACGCAGTATTTT. Its protein is CASSEQGDTQYF.

The CDR3 loop reads CASRRGQGVSPYNSPLHF. The CDR3 DNA is TGTGCCAGCAGGCGAGGACAGGGGGTTAGTCCCTATAATTCACCCCTCCACTTT. The chain is built from TRBV5-5 and TRBJ1-6; 10 bases map to TRBD1. Germline assignment: CDR1 SGHKS and CDR2 YYEKEE (reference sequence). The CDR3 length is 18 residues. The V gene end was trimmed by 5 bases and the J gene end by 2 bases; junction bases not matched to a gene: 10. Using reference TRBV5-5 and TRBJ1-6 for the parts outside the CDR3, the full variable domain is DAGVTQSPTHLIKTRGQQVTLRCSPISGHKSVSWYQQVLGQGPQFIFQYYEKEERGRGNFPDRFSARQFPNYSSELNVNALLLGDSALYLCASRRGQGVSPYNSPLHFGNGTRLTVT.

The chain combines TRBV5-1 with TRBJ2-7; the D call may be TRBD1 or TRBD2 (5 bases each). The V end lost 4 bases, the J end lost 1 base, and 12 bases lay between the germline ends. CDR1 is SGHRS, CDR2 YFSETQ, per germline. The CDR3 spans 14 residues. CDR3 sequence (DNA): TGCGCCAGCAGCCGAGAGGGGCAGTCCTACGAGCAGTACTTC. This gives the protein CASSREGQSYEQYF.

The rearrangement uses TRBV2 and TRBJ1-1, with 8 bases matching TRBD1. In germline, CDR1 is SNHLY, CDR2 FYNNEI. After removal of 7 bases from V and 3 bases from J, the junction contained 4 bases not matched to a gene. CDR3 length: 13 residues. CDR3 sequence: CASKTTGDTEAFF. DNA for the CDR3: TGTGCCAGCAAGACGACAGGGGACACTGAAGCTTTCTTT. Full variable domain (remainder filled in from reference TRBV2 and TRBJ1-1): EPEVTQTPSHQVTQMGQEVILRCVPISNHLYFYWYRQILGQKVEFLVSFYNNEISEKSEIFDDQFSVERPDGSNFTLKIRSTKLEDSAMYFCASKTTGDTEAFFGQGTRLTVV.

The chain couples TRBV14 to TRBJ1-2; D uncertain. Trimming pared 0 bases from V and 8 bases from J, leaving 10 bases between. CDR3 size: 13 residues. Germline loops: CDR1 SGHDN, CDR2 FVKESK. The CDR3 coding sequence is TGTGCCAGCAGCCAAGACAGTAGCGGAGGCTACACCTTC. As protein: CASSQDSSGGYTF.

This chain uses TRBV2 with TRBJ2-5; TRBD2 is a possible D gene (6 bases). Germline assignment: CDR1 SNHLY and CDR2 FYNNEI. Trimming took off 0 bases at V and 0 bases at J, with 8 bases between the two ends. The CDR3 loop spans 15 amino acids. The CDR3 nucleotides are TGTGCCAGCAGTGAAGCGGGGGGACACCAAGAGACCCAGTACTTC. It is translated as CASSEAGGHQETQYF.

This rearrangement joins TRBV18 to TRBJ2-1; weak D call: TRBD1 (6 bases). The CDR3 has 12 residues. Per the germline V gene, CDR1 is KGHSH and CDR2 is LQKENI. The V and J ends lost 4 bases and 9 bases respectively, with 10 bases between them. The CDR3 DNA follows: TGTGCCAGCTCACGTGAAGGGGGTGAGCAGTTCTTC. Protein product: CASSREGGEQFF.

The chain couples TRBV18 to TRBJ1-4; no clear D gene. Germline V gene data show CDR1 as KGHSH and CDR2 as LQKENI. The CDR3 covers 13 residues. Trimming stripped 5 bases from V and 6 bases from J, with 10 bases between. The CDR3 bases are TGTGCCAGCTCAAGCGGAGGAGATGAAAAACTGTTTTTT. Translation: CASSSGGDEKLFF.

This clone appeared once. The J gene is TRBJ1-5, the V gene TRBV28; D gene uncertain. V was trimmed by 3 bases and J by 5 bases, leaving 8 bases between them. The CDR3 is 13 residues long. CDR1 is MDHEN and CDR2 is SYDVKM in the germline V gene. CDR3 protein: CASSFRLHQPQHF. The CDR3 region has the DNA TGTGCCAGCAGTTTTAGATTGCATCAGCCCCAGCATTTT. The variable domain in full, completed from reference TRBV28 and TRBJ1-5, reads DVKVTQSSRYLVKRTGEKVFLECVQDMDHENMFWYRQDPGLGLRLIYFSYDVKMKEKGDIPEGYSVSREKKERFSLILESASTNQTSMYLCASSFRLHQPQHFGDGTRLSIL.

The J gene is TRBJ2-5, the V gene TRBV28; 8 bases line up with TRBD2. The ends lost 11 bases at V and 4 bases at J; junction bases unmatched: 9. CDR3 length: 13 residues. The germline V gene has CDR1 MDHEN and CDR2 SYDVKM. CDR3 DNA: TGTGCCTACGGGGGACTAGAACGAGAGACCCAGTACTTC. Protein product: CAYGGLERETQYF. The complete variable domain, with remaining parts taken from reference TRBV28 and TRBJ2-5, reads DVKVTQSSRYLVKRTGEKVFLECVQDMDHENMFWYRQDPGLGLRLIYFSYDVKMKEKGDIPEGYSVSREKKERFSLILESASTNQTSMYLCAYGGLERETQYFGPGTRLLVL.

The J gene is TRBJ2-2, the V gene TRBV4-3; weak D call: TRBD2 (5 bases). Germline assignment: CDR1 LGHNA and CDR2 YSLEER. The CDR3 is 15 residues long. The V and J ends lost 4 bases and 5 bases respectively, with 14 bases between them. DNA of the CDR3: TGCGCCAGCAGCCTAGACGGGGTTCTAACCGGGGAGCTGTTTTTT. This codes for CASSLDGVLTGELFF.

The chain couples TRBV25-1 to TRBJ2-7; 8 bases line up with TRBD1. J was trimmed by 5 bases and V by 2 bases; bases with no gene match: 5. The CDR3 extends over 14 amino acids. CDR1 is MGHDK, CDR2 SYGVNS, per germline. Here the CDR3 reads CASSERTGRHEQYF. The CDR3 DNA reads TGTGCCAGCAGTGAAAGGACAGGGAGGCACGAGCAGTACTTC.

This rearrangement joins TRBV7-6 to TRBJ2-7, with 8 bases aligning to TRBD1. The V and J ends lost 1 base and 4 bases, in that order; junction bases with no gene match: 9. Germline CDR1 and CDR2: SGHVS and FNYEAQ. The CDR3 sequence is 16 residues long. This CDR3 is CASSLVPGQGVYEQYF. CDR3 bases: TGTGCCAGCAGCTTAGTACCCGGACAGGGTGTTTACGAGCAGTACTTC.

The chain uses TRBV4-1 and TRBJ2-1; 13 bases match TRBD2. With 1 base clipped from V and 4 bases from J, the junction kept 4 bases outside the gene matches. CDR1 is MGHRA, CDR2 YSYEKL, per germline. The CDR3 is 17 amino acids. CDR3 sequence: CASSQGTSGGPYNEQFF. The CDR3 coding sequence is TGCGCCAGCAGCCAAGGGACTAGCGGGGGCCCTTACAATGAGCAGTTCTTC.

The rearrangement joins TRBV28 to TRBJ2-5, with 7 bases that match TRBD2. Germline V gene sequence: CDR1 MDHEN, CDR2 SYDVKM. The CDR3 loop spans 14 amino acids. The trim removed 3 bases at V and 4 bases at J, leaving 5 bases unmatched. This CDR3 reads CASSLAGVGETQYF. The CDR3, as DNA: TGTGCCAGCAGTTTGGCGGGAGTGGGAGAGACCCAGTACTTC.

The V gene is TRBV11-1, the J gene TRBJ1-1; no clear D gene. Per germline, CDR1 SGHAT and CDR2 FQDESV (reference sequence). The CDR3 totals 14 residues. Trimming removed 2 bases from V and 7 bases from J, with 14 bases in between. The CDR3 DNA is TGTGCCAGCAGCTTAATACGGGGTGGGGATGAAGCTTTCTTT. Amino acid sequence: CASSLIRGGDEAFF.

This chain joins TRBV28 and TRBJ1-2, with TRBD1 as a possible D gene (5 bases). The V end was cut by 4 bases, the J end by 8 bases, with 11 bases between. CDR3 size: 12 residues. The germline CDR1 and CDR2 sequences are MDHEN and SYDVKM. CDR3 nucleotide sequence: TGTGCCAGCAGTTCCTCGACAGTAGGCTACACCTTC. This gives the protein CASSSSTVGYTF.

With respect to this clone: At the DNA level, this CDR3 is encoded by other sequences in the same sample as well. The chain employs TRBV2 and TRBJ1-2; D possibly corresponds to TRBD1 (6 bases). This CDR3 is built from 12 residues. The V end was cut by 7 bases, the J end by 5 bases, with 11 bases between. In germline, CDR1 is SNHLY, CDR2 FYNNEI. CDR3 region: CASIGGGYGYTF. The CDR3 bases are TGTGCCAGCATAGGGGGTGGGTATGGCTACACCTTC.

The J gene is TRBJ1-3, the V gene TRBV10-3; TRBD1 is a possible D gene (6 bases). Germline CDR1 and CDR2: ENHRY and SYGVKD. Trimming took off 1 base at V and 9 bases at J, with 13 bases between the two ends. The CDR3 runs to 14 residues. CDR3 region: CAISEWGGPSTIYF. The CDR3, as DNA: TGTGCCATCAGTGAGTGGGGGGGCCCAAGCACCATATATTTT.

This clone was observed a single time. This chain connects TRBV7-9 to TRBJ1-2, with a possible D match to TRBD1 (5 bases). Germline CDR1 and CDR2: SEHNR and FQNEAQ (reference sequence). The germline V and J ends were trimmed by 3 bases and 8 bases, with 19 bases remaining between them. This CDR3 region has 15 residues. Written as DNA, the CDR3 is TGTGCCAGCAGCTTGGGGCAGAGGGACTTGGGCGGCTACACCTTC. It translates to CASSLGQRDLGGYTF.

A single count supports this clone. The chain links TRBV11-2 to TRBJ2-1; possible D gene TRBD2, 5 bases. V lost 1 base and J 8 bases, leaving 12 bases between the germline ends. Per the germline V gene, CDR1 is SGHAT and CDR2 is FQNNGV. The CDR3 is made up of 14 amino acids. CDR3 in amino acids: CASSLGEGYYEQFF. CDR3 sequence (DNA): TGTGCCAGCAGCTTAGGTGAGGGCTATTATGAGCAGTTCTTC.